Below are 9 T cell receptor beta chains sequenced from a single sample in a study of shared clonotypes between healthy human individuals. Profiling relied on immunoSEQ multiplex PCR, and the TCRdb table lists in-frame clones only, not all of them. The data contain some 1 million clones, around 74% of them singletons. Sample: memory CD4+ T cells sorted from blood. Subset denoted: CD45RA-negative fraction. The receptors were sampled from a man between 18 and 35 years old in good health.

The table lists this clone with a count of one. CDR3 sequence reads: CASTMWVGQETQYF. CDR3 coding DNA: TGCGCCAGCACGATGTGGGTGGGCCAAGAGACCCAGTACTTC. The genes are TRBV5-1 and TRBJ2-5; D is uncertain. Germline CDR1 reads SGHRS; CDR2 reads YFSETQ. This CDR3 spans 14 amino acids. Trimming stripped 6 bases from V and 1 base from J, with 13 bases between.

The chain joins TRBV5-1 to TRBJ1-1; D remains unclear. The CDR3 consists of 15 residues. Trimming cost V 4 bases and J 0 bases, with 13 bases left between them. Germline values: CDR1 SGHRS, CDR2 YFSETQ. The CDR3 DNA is TGCGCCAGCAGCCTGCCGGAAGGAATGAACACTGAAGCTTTCTTT. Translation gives CASSLPEGMNTEAFF.

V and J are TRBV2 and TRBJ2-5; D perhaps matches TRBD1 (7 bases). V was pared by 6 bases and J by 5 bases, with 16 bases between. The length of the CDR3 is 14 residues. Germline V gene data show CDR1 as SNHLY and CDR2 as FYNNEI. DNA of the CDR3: TGTGCCAGCAGATCCTCGGAGGGGGCCGAGACCCAGTACTTC. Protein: CASRSSEGAETQYF.

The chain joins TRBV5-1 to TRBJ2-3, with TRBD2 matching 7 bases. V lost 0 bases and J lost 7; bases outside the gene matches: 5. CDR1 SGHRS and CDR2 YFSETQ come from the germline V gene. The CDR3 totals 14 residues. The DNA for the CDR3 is TGCGCCAGCAGCTTGGGAGGCGGGAGTAATACGCAGTATTTT. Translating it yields CASSLGGGSNTQYF. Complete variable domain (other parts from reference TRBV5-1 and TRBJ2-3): KAGVTQTPRYLIKTRGQQVTLSCSPISGHRSVSWYQQTPGQGLQFLFEYFSETQRNKGNFPGRFSGRQFSNSRSEMNVSTLELGDSALYLCASSLGGGSNTQYFGPGTRLTVL.

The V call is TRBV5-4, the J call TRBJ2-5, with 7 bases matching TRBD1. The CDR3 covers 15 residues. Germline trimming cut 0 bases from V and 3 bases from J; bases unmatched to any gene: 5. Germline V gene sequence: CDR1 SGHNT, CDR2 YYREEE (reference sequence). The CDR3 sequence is CASSLGGQREETQYF. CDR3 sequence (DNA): TGTGCCAGCAGCTTGGGGGGACAGAGGGAAGAGACCCAGTACTTC.

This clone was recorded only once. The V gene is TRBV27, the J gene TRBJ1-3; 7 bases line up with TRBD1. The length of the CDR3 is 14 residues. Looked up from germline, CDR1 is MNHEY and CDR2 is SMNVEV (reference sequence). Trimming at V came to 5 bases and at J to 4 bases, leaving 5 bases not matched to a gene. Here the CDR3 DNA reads TGTGCCAGCAGTACCCCGGGACAGGGAAACACCATATATTTT. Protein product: CASSTPGQGNTIYF.

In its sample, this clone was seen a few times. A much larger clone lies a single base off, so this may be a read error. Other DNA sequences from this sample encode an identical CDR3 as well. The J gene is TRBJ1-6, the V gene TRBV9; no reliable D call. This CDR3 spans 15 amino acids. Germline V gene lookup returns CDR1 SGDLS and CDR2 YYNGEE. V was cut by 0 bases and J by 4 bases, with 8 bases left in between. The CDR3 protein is CASSVDGDYNSPLHF. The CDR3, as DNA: TGTGCCAGCAGCGTAGACGGGGATTATAATTCACCCCTCCACTTT. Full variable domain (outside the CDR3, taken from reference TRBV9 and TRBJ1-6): DSGVTQTPKHLITATGQRVTLRCSPRSGDLSVYWYQQSLDQGLQFLIQYYNGEERAKGNILERFSAQQFPDLHSELNLSSLELGDSALYFCASSVDGDYNSPLHFGNGTRLTVT.

The CDR3 here is CASEGQWREGRGTYEQYF. The CDR3 nucleotides read TGTGCCAGCGAGGGACAGTGGCGCGAGGGGCGGGGGACCTACGAGCAGTACTTC. The chain employs TRBV2 and TRBJ2-7, with D possibly called TRBD1 or TRBD2 (7 bases each). The germline V gene has CDR1 SNHLY and CDR2 FYNNEI. Trimming removed 8 bases from V and 2 bases from J, with 28 bases in between. This CDR3 has 18 amino acids.

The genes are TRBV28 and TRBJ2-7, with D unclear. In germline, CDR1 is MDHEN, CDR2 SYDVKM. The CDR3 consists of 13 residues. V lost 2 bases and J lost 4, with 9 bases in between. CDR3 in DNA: TGTGCCAGCAGTTTAGGGTCCGGTTACGAGCAGTACTTC. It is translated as CASSLGSGYEQYF. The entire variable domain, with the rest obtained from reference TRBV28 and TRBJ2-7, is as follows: DVKVTQSSRYLVKRTGEKVFLECVQDMDHENMFWYRQDPGLGLRLIYFSYDVKMKEKGDIPEGYSVSREKKERFSLILESASTNQTSMYLCASSLGSGYEQYFGPGTRLTVT.